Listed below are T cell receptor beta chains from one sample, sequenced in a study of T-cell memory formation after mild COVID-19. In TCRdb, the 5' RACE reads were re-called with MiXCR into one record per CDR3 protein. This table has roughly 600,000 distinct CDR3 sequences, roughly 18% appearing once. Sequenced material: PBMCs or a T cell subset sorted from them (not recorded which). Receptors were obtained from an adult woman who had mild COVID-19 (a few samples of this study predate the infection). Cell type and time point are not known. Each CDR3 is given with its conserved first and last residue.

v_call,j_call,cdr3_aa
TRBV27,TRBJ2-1,CASTPGRYNEQFF
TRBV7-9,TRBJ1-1,CASSHTGAVGTEAFF
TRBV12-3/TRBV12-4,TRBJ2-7,CASSSQRGSEQYF
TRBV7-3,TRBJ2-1,CASSLTVQSEQFF
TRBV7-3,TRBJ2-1,CASSLMSSYNEQFF
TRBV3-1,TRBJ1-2,CASSQEKISKDSYGYTF
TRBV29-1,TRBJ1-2,CSVDAFSPDRDRLREDYGYTF
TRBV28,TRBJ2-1,CASSFIATSGKLSNEQFF
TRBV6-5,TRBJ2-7,CASSSRGEQYF
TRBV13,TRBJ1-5,CASSLGHPSNQPQHF
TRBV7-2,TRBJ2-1,CASSPSRWDNEQFF
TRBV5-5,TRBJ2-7,CASSRYGQGREQYF
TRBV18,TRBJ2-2,CASSGLNTGELFF
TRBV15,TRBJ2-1,CATSNPKTGTSTNEQFF
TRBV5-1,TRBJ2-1,CASSFGGRGYNEQFF
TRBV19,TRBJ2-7,CASSTAATGFGEQYF
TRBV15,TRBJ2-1,CATSSATSDTDNEQFF